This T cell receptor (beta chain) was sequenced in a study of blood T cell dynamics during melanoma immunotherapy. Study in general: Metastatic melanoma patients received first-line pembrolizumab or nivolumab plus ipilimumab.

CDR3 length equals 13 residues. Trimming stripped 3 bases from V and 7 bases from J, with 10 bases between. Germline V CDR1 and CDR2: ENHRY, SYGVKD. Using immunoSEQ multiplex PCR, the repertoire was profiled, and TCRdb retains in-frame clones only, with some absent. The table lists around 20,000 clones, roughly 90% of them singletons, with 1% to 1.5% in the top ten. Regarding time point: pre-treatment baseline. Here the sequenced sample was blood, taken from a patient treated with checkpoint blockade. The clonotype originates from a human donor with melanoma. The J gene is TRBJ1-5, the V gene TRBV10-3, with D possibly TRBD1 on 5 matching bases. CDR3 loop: CAISDLDSQPQHF. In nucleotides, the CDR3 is TGTGCCATCAGTGACCTTGACAGCCAGCCCCAGCATTTT.